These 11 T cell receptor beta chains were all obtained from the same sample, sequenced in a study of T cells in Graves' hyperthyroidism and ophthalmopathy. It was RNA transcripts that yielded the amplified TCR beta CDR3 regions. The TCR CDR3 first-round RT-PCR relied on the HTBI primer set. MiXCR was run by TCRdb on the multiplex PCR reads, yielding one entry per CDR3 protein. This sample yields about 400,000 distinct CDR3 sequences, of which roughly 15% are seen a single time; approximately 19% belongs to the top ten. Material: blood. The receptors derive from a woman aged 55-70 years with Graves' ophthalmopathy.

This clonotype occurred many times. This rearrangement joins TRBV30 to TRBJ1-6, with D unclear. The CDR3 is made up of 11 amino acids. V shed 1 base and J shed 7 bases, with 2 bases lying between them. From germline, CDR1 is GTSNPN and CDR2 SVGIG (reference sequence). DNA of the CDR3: TGTGCCTGGAGTGAAAATTCACCCCTCCACTTT. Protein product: CAWSENSPLHF. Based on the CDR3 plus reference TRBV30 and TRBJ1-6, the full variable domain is SQTIHQWPATLVQPVGSPLSLECTVEGTSNPNLYWYRQAAGRGLQLLFYSVGIGQISSEVPQNLSASRPQDRQFILSSKKLLLSDSGFYLCAWSENSPLHFGNGTRLTVT.

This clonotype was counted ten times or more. The CDR3 DNA sequence: TGTGCCAGCAGCTCCCAATTGGGCACCTATGGCTACACCTTC. This codes for CASSSQLGTYGYTF. The rearrangement links TRBV11-2 to TRBJ1-2, with D hard to call. The V and J ends lost 4 bases and 4 bases respectively, with 13 bases between them. CDR3 size: 14 residues. Germline-derived CDR1 and CDR2 are SGHAT and FQNNGV. Based on the CDR3 plus reference TRBV11-2 and TRBJ1-2, the full variable domain is EAGVAQSPRYKIIEKRQSVAFWCNPISGHATLYWYQQILGQGPKLLIQFQNNGVVDDSQLPKDRFSAERLKGVDSTLKIQPAKLEDSAVYLCASSSQLGTYGYTFGSGTRLTVV.

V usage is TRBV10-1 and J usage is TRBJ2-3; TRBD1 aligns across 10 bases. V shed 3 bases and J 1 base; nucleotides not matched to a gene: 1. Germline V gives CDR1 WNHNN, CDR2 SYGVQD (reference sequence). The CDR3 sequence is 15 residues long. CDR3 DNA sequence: TGCGCCAGCAGTGACGGGACAGGGGGCACAGATACGCAGTATTTT. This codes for CASSDGTGGTDTQYF.

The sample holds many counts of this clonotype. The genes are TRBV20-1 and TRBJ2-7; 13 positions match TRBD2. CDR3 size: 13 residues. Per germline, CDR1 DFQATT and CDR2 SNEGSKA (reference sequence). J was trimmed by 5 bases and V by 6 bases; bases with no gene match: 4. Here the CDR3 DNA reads TGCAGTGCCCCCGGGACTAGCGGGGACGAGCAGTACTTC. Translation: CSAPGTSGDEQYF.

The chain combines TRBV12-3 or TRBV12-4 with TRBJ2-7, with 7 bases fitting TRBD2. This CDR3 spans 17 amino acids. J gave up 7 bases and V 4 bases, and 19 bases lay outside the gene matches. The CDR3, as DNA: TGTGCCAGCAGTTCAGTCTTATTGGCGGGAGAATCAAGAGAGCAGTACTTC. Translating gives CASSSVLLAGESREQYF.

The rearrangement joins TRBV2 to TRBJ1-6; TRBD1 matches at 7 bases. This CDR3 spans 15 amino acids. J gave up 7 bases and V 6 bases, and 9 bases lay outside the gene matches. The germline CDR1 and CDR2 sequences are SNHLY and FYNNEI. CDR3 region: CASRPLQGGNSPLHF. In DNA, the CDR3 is TGTGCCAGCAGGCCACTCCAGGGGGGCAATTCACCCCTCCACTTT.

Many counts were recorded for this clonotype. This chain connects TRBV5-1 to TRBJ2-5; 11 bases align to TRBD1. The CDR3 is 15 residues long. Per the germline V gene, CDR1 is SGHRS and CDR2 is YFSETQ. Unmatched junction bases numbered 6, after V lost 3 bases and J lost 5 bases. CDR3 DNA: TGCGCCAGCAGCTGGGACGGGACAGGGGGTGAGACCCAGTACTTC. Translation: CASSWDGTGGETQYF. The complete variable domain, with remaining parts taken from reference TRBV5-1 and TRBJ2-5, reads KAGVTQTPRYLIKTRGQQVTLSCSPISGHRSVSWYQQTPGQGLQFLFEYFSETQRNKGNFPGRFSGRQFSNSRSEMNVSTLELGDSALYLCASSWDGTGGETQYFGPGTRLLVL.

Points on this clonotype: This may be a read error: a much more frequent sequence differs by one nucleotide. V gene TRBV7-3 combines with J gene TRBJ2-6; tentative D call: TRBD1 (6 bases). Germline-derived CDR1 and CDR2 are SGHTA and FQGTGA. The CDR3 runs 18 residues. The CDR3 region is CVSSPRDILWGGANVLTF. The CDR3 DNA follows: TGTGTCAGCAGCCCTAGGGACATCCTGTGGGGTGGGGCCAACGTCCTGACTTTC. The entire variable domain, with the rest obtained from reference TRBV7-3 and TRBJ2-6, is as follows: GAGVSQTPSNKVTEKGKYVELRCDPISGHTALYWYRQSLGQGPEFLIYFQGTGAADDSGLPNDRFFAVRPEGSVSTLKIQRTERGDSAVYLCVSSPRDILWGGANVLTFGAGSRLTVL.

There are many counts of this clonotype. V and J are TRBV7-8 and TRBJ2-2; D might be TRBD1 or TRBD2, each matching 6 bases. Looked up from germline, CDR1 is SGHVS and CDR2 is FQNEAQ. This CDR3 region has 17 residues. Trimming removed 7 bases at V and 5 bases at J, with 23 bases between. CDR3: CASIPPRGWGLTGELFF. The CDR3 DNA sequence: TGTGCCAGCATCCCCCCCCGGGGGTGGGGGCTGACCGGGGAGCTGTTTTTT.

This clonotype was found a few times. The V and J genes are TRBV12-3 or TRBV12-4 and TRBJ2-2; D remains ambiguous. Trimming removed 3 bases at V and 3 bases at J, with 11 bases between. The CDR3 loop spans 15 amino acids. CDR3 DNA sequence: TGTGCCAGCAGTTTTGAAATAGCAGACACCGGGGAGCTGTTTTTT. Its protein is CASSFEIADTGELFF.

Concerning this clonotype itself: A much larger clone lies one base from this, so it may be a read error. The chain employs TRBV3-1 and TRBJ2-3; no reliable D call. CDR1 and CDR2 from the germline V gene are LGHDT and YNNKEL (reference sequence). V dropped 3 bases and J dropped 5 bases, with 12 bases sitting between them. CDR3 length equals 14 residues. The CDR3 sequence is CASSHATRRDTQYF. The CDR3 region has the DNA TGTGCCAGCAGCCACGCGACAAGGCGAGATACGCAGTATTTT.